The 14 T cell receptor beta chains given below trace back to one sample, sequenced in a study of cytomegalovirus exposure and HLA in healthy donors. PCR involved 60 Vbeta and 13 Jbeta primers. Sequencing used immunoSEQ multiplex PCR; TCRdb keeps in-frame clones, though not all of them. The sample has some 210,000 clones; approximately 80% are singletons. Material for sequencing was PBMCs. All receptors come from a woman aged 50 to 65 in good health and CMV-seropositive.

This chain joins TRBV2 and TRBJ1-3, with a tentative D call TRBD1 (5 bases). Germline values: CDR1 SNHLY, CDR2 FYNNEI. V lost 1 base and J lost 4, with 8 bases in between. CDR3 length: 14 residues. The CDR3 loop reads CASSEGTNGNTIYF. The DNA for the CDR3 is TGTGCCAGCAGTGAAGGGACAAACGGAAACACCATATATTTT.

This clone turned up a few times. J is TRBJ2-7 and V is TRBV28; possible D gene TRBD1, 6 bases. V gave up 6 bases and J gave up 3 bases, with 12 bases separating them. The CDR3 has 13 residues. The V gene's germline CDR1 is MDHEN and CDR2 SYDVKM. The CDR3 DNA reads TGTGCCAGCAGGGGACACCAGATCTACGAGCAGTACTTC. Protein product: CASRGHQIYEQYF.

The J gene is TRBJ1-2, the V gene TRBV5-8; 10 bases line up with TRBD1. This CDR3 comprises 14 residues. V was pared by 4 bases and J by 4 bases, with 4 bases of the junction left unmatched. Germline V gene sequence: CDR1 SGHTS, CDR2 YDEGEE. CDR3 amino acids: CASSPGQGIYGYTF. The CDR3 DNA follows: TGTGCCAGCAGCCCGGGACAGGGGATCTATGGCTACACCTTC.

The gene calls are TRBV5-1 and TRBJ1-6, with TRBD1 matching 7 bases. The CDR3 runs to 16 residues. V was pared by 0 bases and J by 7 bases, with 7 bases of the junction left unmatched. CDR1 and CDR2 from the germline V gene are SGHRS and YFSETQ. The DNA for the CDR3 is TGCGCCAGCAGCTTGGACTCTGGACAGGTCAATTCACCCCTCCACTTT. This codes for CASSLDSGQVNSPLHF.

The chain recombines TRBV18 with TRBJ1-1; TRBD1 agrees at 8 bases. V gave up 3 bases and J gave up 2 bases; unmatched junction bases: 5. Germline V CDR1 and CDR2: KGHSH, LQKENI. The CDR3 contains 15 residues. The CDR3 loop is CASSPETGENTEAFF. Written as DNA, the CDR3 is TGTGCCAGCTCACCGGAGACAGGGGAAAACACTGAAGCTTTCTTT.

The table lists this clone with a few counts. The chain combines TRBV6-1 with TRBJ1-3; maybe TRBD1 (5 bases). CDR3 length equals 15 residues. V was shortened by 6 bases and J by 4 bases, with 16 bases between the two germline ends. The germline V gene has CDR1 MNHNS and CDR2 SASEGT. Written as DNA, the CDR3 is TGTGCCAGCAGCCTTGCCGGGGGGTCCGGAAACACCATATATTTT. Its protein is CASSLAGGSGNTIYF.

The J gene is TRBJ1-3, the V gene TRBV4-2; D remains ambiguous. Germline assignment: CDR1 LGHNA and CDR2 YNFKEQ. Trimming pared 1 base from V and 0 bases from J, leaving 10 bases between. CDR3 size: 16 residues. The CDR3 loop is CASSQVMEDSGNTIYF. CDR3 nucleotides: TGTGCCAGCAGCCAAGTGATGGAGGACTCTGGAAACACCATATATTTT.

The chain links TRBV7-9 to TRBJ2-3; no firm D call. The CDR3 is 12 residues long. Looked up from germline, CDR1 is SEHNR and CDR2 is FQNEAQ (reference sequence). V gave up 4 bases and J gave up 4 bases, with 6 bases separating them. The CDR3, as DNA: TGTGCCAGCAGCTCCTTTTCAGATACGCAGTATTTT. Encoded protein: CASSSFSDTQYF.

With regard to this clone: Other nucleotide sequences in the sample specify the same CDR3. CDR3 sequence reads: CASSQDFGGLAKNIQYF. In DNA form, the CDR3 reads TGTGCCAGCAGCCAAGATTTTGGGGGCCTCGCCAAAAACATTCAGTACTTC. V is TRBV4-2 and J is TRBJ2-4; D possibly corresponds to TRBD1 (6 bases). CDR1 and CDR2 from the germline V gene are LGHNA and YNFKEQ. V lost 0 bases to trimming and J lost 1 base, with 13 bases between them. This CDR3 region has 17 residues.

This chain joins TRBV5-8 and TRBJ1-1; TRBD1 might be the D (5 bases). Germline V gene data show CDR1 as SGHTS and CDR2 as YDEGEE. Trimming pared 0 bases from V and 0 bases from J, leaving 9 bases between. CDR3 length equals 15 residues. CDR3 nucleotides: TGTGCCAGCAGCTTGGGGGGGGTCATGAACACTGAAGCTTTCTTT. The encoded protein is CASSLGGVMNTEAFF.

The J gene is TRBJ1-1, the V gene TRBV14; the match to TRBD1 covers 7 bases. Trimming took 4 bases from V and 4 from J; bases not matched to a gene: 6. The CDR3 is 14 residues long. CDR1 and CDR2 from the germline V gene are SGHDN and FVKESK. The chain's CDR3 is CASSLNRGITEAFF. The CDR3 coding sequence is TGTGCCAGCAGCCTAAACAGGGGTATCACTGAAGCTTTCTTT.

Note on this clone: Other DNA sequences in the sample encode the same CDR3. V and J are TRBV5-4 and TRBJ2-5, with D perhaps TRBD2 (6 bases). Between the trimmed V and J ends, which lost 0 bases and 5 bases, there was a span of 11 bases. This CDR3 region has 14 residues. CDR1 and CDR2 (germline): SGHNT, YYREEE (reference sequence). The chain's CDR3 is CASSLEGAGETQYF. The CDR3 coding sequence is TGTGCCAGCAGCTTGGAAGGGGCGGGGGAGACCCAGTACTTC.

The CDR3: CASSLEGTSVGETQYF. The CDR3, as DNA: TGTGCCAGCAGCTTAGAGGGGACTAGCGTCGGAGAGACCCAGTACTTC. The rearrangement joins TRBV7-2 to TRBJ2-5, with 10 bases that match TRBD2. The CDR3 spans 16 residues. From germline, CDR1 is SGHTA and CDR2 FQGNSA. After removal of 1 base from V and 4 bases from J, the junction contained 6 bases not matched to a gene.

CDR3 protein: CASSISGNQPQHF. Here the CDR3 DNA reads TGTGCCAGTAGTATCTCGGGGAATCAGCCCCAGCATTTT. V gene TRBV19 combines with J gene TRBJ1-5; the D is unclear. Germline CDR1 LNHDA, CDR2 SQIVND (reference sequence). The CDR3 runs 13 residues. V shed 3 bases and J shed 4 bases, with 7 bases lying between them.